Included here is one TCR beta chain sequence, with context. The table came from immunoSEQ multiplex PCR; TCRdb's copy has only in-frame clones and leaves some out. Among approximately 30,000 clones listed, 90% to 97% were seen once. These data belong to a study of regulatory and conventional T cells in RAG deficiency. This CDR3 is 17 amino acids long. Germline V gives CDR1 KGHSH, CDR2 LQKENI. The germline V and J ends were trimmed by 2 bases and 6 bases, with 19 bases remaining between them. The sorted conventional CD4+ T cells were CD25-low and CD127-high, with genomic DNA sequenced. The data also belong to a second study, concerning regulatory T cells. As reported in that work: The primer mix had 52 TRBV and 13 TRBJ primers.

The clonotype originates from a human donor in good health. Sequenced input: CD25- CD4+ T cells sorted from blood. The gene calls are TRBV18 and TRBJ1-4; D is unclear. The DNA of the CDR3 is TGTGCCAGCTCACCAGATCGGCGGTCGGATTATCATGAAAAACTGTTTTTT. As protein: CASSPDRRSDYHEKLFF.